These T cell receptor beta chains were read from a single sample in a study of OX40 agonist ivuxolimab in advanced cancers. Repertoires were generated with immunoSEQ multiplex PCR, while TCRdb's copy carries only in-frame clones and drops some. The table lists roughly 22,000 clones, approximately 87% of them singletons. The sample in question was CD4+ or CD8+ T cells sorted from blood, obtained in a trial of the OX40 agonist ivuxolimab. The origin of the receptors is an adult with an advanced solid tumor such as melanoma, head and neck, liver or kidney cancer. Both conserved end residues are part of each CDR3. The order of the fields is J gene, V gene, clone size, CDR3 protein. Part of the rows lack a size; the others show once, few, many or a class for expanded clones.

TRBJ2-1 TRBV6-6 . CASSYSSASGNNEQFF
TRBJ1-5 TRBV4-3 . CASSHGLNQPQHF
TRBJ2-7 TRBV10-3 . CAVGQNYEQYF
TRBJ2-5 TRBV7-9 . CASSLDLGQETQYF
TRBJ2-7 TRBV4-2 . CASSLAFGPSYEQYF
TRBJ1-1 TRBV11-2 . CASSLERQVNTEAFF
TRBJ2-1 TRBV4-2 . CASSQLGLAVPASAYNEQFF
TRBJ1-5 TRBV6-1 . CASSGYYQPQHF
TRBJ2-3 TRBV4-3 . CASSQERSTDTQYF
TRBJ2-1 TRBV27 . CASSPQDVIRSYNEQFF
TRBJ2-2 TRBV5-1 . CASRASGIGELFF
TRBJ2-7 TRBV9 . CASSVGVASGRGGYEQYF
TRBJ2-1 TRBV28 few CASSTRDRGAYNEQFF
TRBJ1-2 TRBV7-9 . CASSLSPGQGNYGYTF
TRBJ1-2 TRBV11-2 once CASSLDERGELYGYTF
TRBJ2-7 TRBV11-1 . CASSSSSRTRSYEQYF
TRBJ2-1 TRBV6-5 . CASRAGVEQFF
TRBJ2-1 TRBV7-9 . CASSLGTSGRGNEQFF
TRBJ2-7 TRBV9 . CASSAGGEQYF
TRBJ2-2 TRBV27 once CASSPGTLGGELFF
TRBJ2-7 TRBV9 . CASSVGPDYEQYF
TRBJ1-2 TRBV7-9 once CASSFETVYGYTF
TRBJ1-1 TRBV14 . CASSLISASGNTEAFF
TRBJ2-5 TRBV13 . CASSWGTVIQETQYF
TRBJ2-2 TRBV27 . CASSPPTSPNTGELFF